A selection of T cell receptor beta chains follows, all from one sample in a study of T-cell memory formation after mild COVID-19. TCRdb independently ran MiXCR on the 5' RACE reads; one entry per CDR3 protein. Of 470,000 or so distinct CDR3 sequences listed, more than 15% are singletons. Sequencing was performed on PBMCs or a T cell subset sorted from them (not recorded which). These receptors originate from a man between 18 and 35 years old who had mild COVID-19 (a few samples of this study predate the infection). Cell type and time point are not known. CDR3s include the opening cysteine and the closing phenylalanine or tryptophan. Each record gives: clone size, D gene, V gene, J gene, CDR3 DNA, CDR3 protein. D genes are given only for firm matches. Clone sizes are given selectively: once, few, many, or a class where the clone is expanded.

few	TRBD1	TRBV28	TRBJ1-3	TGTGCCAGCATACAGGGGGGAGGAAACACCATATATTTT	CASIQGGGNTIYF
.	.	TRBV28	TRBJ1-4	TGTGCCAGCAGTGTAATTAAGGGGGGGTCGGATGAAAAACTGTTTTTT	CASSVIKGGSDEKLFF
.	.	TRBV12-3/TRBV12-4	TRBJ2-7	TGTGCCAGCAGTCAAACCAGGGGATTCTACGAGCAGTACTTC	CASSQTRGFYEQYF
few	TRBD2	TRBV12-3/TRBV12-4	TRBJ2-3	TGTGCCAGCAGTAGCGGGGGGTCCCTCACAGATACGCAGTATTTT	CASSSGGSLTDTQYF
many	.	TRBV29-1	TRBJ2-5	TGCAGCGTTGATTTTCCAGCAGGCGAGACCCAGTACTTC	CSVDFPAGETQYF
many	.	TRBV12-3/TRBV12-4	TRBJ1-1	TGTGCCAGCAGCTTTACGGGCACTGAAGCTTTCTTT	CASSFTGTEAFF
.	TRBD2	TRBV12-3/TRBV12-4	TRBJ2-5	TGTGCCAGCACCGACGGTGGGGGGGAGGAGACCCAGTACTTC	CASTDGGGEETQYF
.	TRBD1	TRBV5-1	TRBJ2-5	TGCGCCAGCAGCAGGGACAGTGTGAGTGAGACCCAGTACTTC	CASSRDSVSETQYF
.	.	TRBV5-1	TRBJ2-2	TGCGCCAGCAGCGAGGGTCAGGCGAACACCGGGGAGCTGTTTTTT	CASSEGQANTGELFF
.	.	TRBV19	TRBJ2-4	TGTGCCAGTAGAAGGGCGAACATTCAGTACTTC	CASRRANIQYF
.	TRBD2	TRBV6-2/TRBV6-3	TRBJ2-7	TGTGCCAGCAGATCCGGGACTAGCGGTGCCTACGAGCAGTACTTC	CASRSGTSGAYEQYF
many	.	TRBV6-2/TRBV6-3	TRBJ2-5	TGTGCCAGCAGTGGGACGGAAGAGACCCAGTACTTC	CASSGTEETQYF
.	TRBD2	TRBV7-6	TRBJ2-3	TGTGCCAGCAGCTCGACTAGCGGGAGTAGCACAGATACGCAGTATTTT	CASSSTSGSSTDTQYF
few	.	TRBV7-9	TRBJ1-3	TGTGCCAGCAGCTTACAAACCGCCGGGACCCGAAACACCATATATTTT	CASSLQTAGTRNTIYF
few	TRBD2	TRBV6-1	TRBJ2-3	TGTGCCAGCAGGCGGTCCTGGCGGGGGAGCACAGATACGCAGTATTTT	CASRRSWRGSTDTQYF
.	TRBD2	TRBV4-3	TRBJ2-3	TGCGCCAGCAGCCAAGGGACTAGCGGGGTGAATATGGATACGCAGTATTTT	CASSQGTSGVNMDTQYF
few	.	TRBV3-1	TRBJ2-7	TGTGCCAGCAGCCAAGAGGTCAGGGACGAGCAGTACTTC	CASSQEVRDEQYF
.	.	TRBV29-1	TRBJ2-5	TGCAGCGGGTTGACAGGACAAGAGACCCAGTACTTC	CSGLTGQETQYF
few	.	TRBV12-3/TRBV12-4	TRBJ1-5	TGTGCCAGCACTGGACGGGGGGGTCAGCCCCAGCATTTT	CASTGRGGQPQHF
many	.	TRBV6-2/TRBV6-3	TRBJ1-3	TGTGCCAGCAGTTACTCGTCTGGAAACACCATATATTTT	CASSYSSGNTIYF
few	.	TRBV19	TRBJ1-3	TGTGCCAGTAATAGGTACTCTGGAAACACCATATATTTT	CASNRYSGNTIYF
.	TRBD2	TRBV20-1	TRBJ2-1	TGCAGTGTTGAGCGGGGGGGTCCCTACAATGAGCAGTTCTTC	CSVERGGPYNEQFF
many	.	TRBV4-1	TRBJ1-5	TGCGCCAGCAGTGATGTCCAGTCGGGTCAGCCCCAGCATTTT	CASSDVQSGQPQHF
few	TRBD1	TRBV27	TRBJ1-2	TGTGCCAGCAGTAAAACAGGGGCAGGGGGCTATGGCTACACCTTC	CASSKTGAGGYGYTF
many	TRBD1	TRBV5-1	TRBJ2-2	TGCGCCAGCAGCCTATTGGGACAGGAGAACACCGGGGAGCTGTTTTTT	CASSLLGQENTGELFF
.	TRBD2	TRBV6-5	TRBJ2-5	TGTGCCAGCAGTCCTCCGCGGGGGACGTACCAAGAGACCCAGTACTTC	CASSPPRGTYQETQYF
few	.	TRBV4-1	TRBJ1-1	TGCGCCAGCAGCCAAGAAGGTGCGGCAGCGAACACTGAAGCTTTCTTT	CASSQEGAAANTEAFF
few	.	TRBV3-1	TRBJ2-2	TGTGCCAGCAGCCAAGACCCCTACACCGGGGAGCTGTTTTTT	CASSQDPYTGELFF
few	.	TRBV4-3	TRBJ1-1	TGCGCCAGCAGCCAAGTGAGGGCGAACACTGAAGCTTTCTTT	CASSQVRANTEAFF
many	TRBD1	TRBV6-1	TRBJ1-5	TGTGCCAGCAGCGTTGGACAGGGATACAATCAGCCCCAGCATTTT	CASSVGQGYNQPQHF
.	TRBD1	TRBV4-1	TRBJ2-7	TGCGCCAGCAGCCAAGCCGGGACAGGGAGAGAGCAGTACTTC	CASSQAGTGREQYF
.	.	TRBV6-2/TRBV6-3	TRBJ1-5	TGTGCCAGCAGTTACTACAGGGTTGGGCAGCCCCAGCATTTT	CASSYYRVGQPQHF
many	.	TRBV5-1	TRBJ1-5	TGTGCCAGCAGTTTAGCAGGGGGCAATCAGCCCCAGCATTTT	CASSLAGGNQPQHF
many	TRBD2	TRBV7-9	TRBJ2-1	TGTGCCAGCAGCTTAGCAGCGGGGGGGGAGGGAGAGCAGTTCTTC	CASSLAAGGEGEQFF
.	TRBD1	TRBV20-1	TRBJ1-1	TGCAGTGCACCCCCGGGACAGGGGTTTACTGAAGCTTTCTTT	CSAPPGQGFTEAFF
.	TRBD1	TRBV4-1	TRBJ1-1	TGCGCCAGCAGCCAAAGACAGGGGAGCCCTGAAGCTTTCTTT	CASSQRQGSPEAFF
many	TRBD1	TRBV7-2	TRBJ1-1	TGTGCCAGCAGCTTGGACAGGGTCACTGAAGCTTTCTTT	CASSLDRVTEAFF
few	.	TRBV7-6	TRBJ2-1	TGTGCCAGCAGCTTATCGGGGGACGGTTTTTCATTC	CASSLSGDGFSF
.	.	TRBV10-1	TRBJ2-1	TGCGCCAGCAGTGAGCGGGGAAGGGATGAGCAGTTCTTC	CASSERGRDEQFF
.	TRBD2	TRBV9	TRBJ2-3	TGTGCCAGCAGCGTAGCCAGCGGGGGGGATACGCAGTATTTT	CASSVASGGDTQYF
few	.	TRBV7-2	TRBJ2-3	TGTGCCAGCAGCTTTAAGACGGAAACTAGCACAGATACGCAGTATTTT	CASSFKTETSTDTQYF
few	TRBD2	TRBV3-1	TRBJ2-1	TGTGCCAGCAGCCTACTAGCGGGGGGGCTTAGTGAGCAGTTCTTC	CASSLLAGGLSEQFF
.	.	TRBV6-5	TRBJ2-1	TGTGCCAGCAGAAGTGACTGGTTAGCGAGGGCCAATGAGCAGTTCTTC	CASRSDWLARANEQFF
few	.	TRBV7-8	TRBJ2-7	TGTGCCAGCAGTCCCTCCACAGGGACCTACGAGCAGTACTTC	CASSPSTGTYEQYF
.	.	TRBV5-1	TRBJ1-5	TGCGCCAGCAGCTTCACAGTTAATCGGCCCCAGCATTTT	CASSFTVNRPQHF
.	.	TRBV4-1	TRBJ2-7	TGCGCCAGCAGCCAAGATCAATACACCTCCTACGAGCAGTACTTC	CASSQDQYTSYEQYF
few	.	TRBV7-9	TRBJ2-2	TGTGCCAGCAAGGGGGCCGGGGAGCTGTTTTTT	CASKGAGELFF
.	TRBD1	TRBV28	TRBJ1-4	TGTGCCACCCGGACAGGAGGCGATGAAAAACTGTTTTTT	CATRTGGDEKLFF
few	.	TRBV3-1	TRBJ2-1	TGTGCCAGCAGCCAAGATGGCCGAGTGGGTGAGCAGTTCTTC	CASSQDGRVGEQFF
.	.	TRBV7-7	TRBJ1-6	TGTGCTAGCAGCTTAGAGTCCGCCGGGGGAAATTCACCCCTCCACTTT	CASSLESAGGNSPLHF
.	TRBD2	TRBV6-2/TRBV6-3	TRBJ2-3	TGTGCCAGCAGTTACGGGACTAGATCCACAGATACGCAGTATTTT	CASSYGTRSTDTQYF
many	TRBD2	TRBV4-3	TRBJ2-3	TGCGCCAGCAGCCAAAGCGGGGCAAGCACAGATACGCAGTATTTT	CASSQSGASTDTQYF
.	.	TRBV20-1	TRBJ2-3	TGCAGTGCTAGGGACAGCTGGGGCACAGATACGCAGTATTTT	CSARDSWGTDTQYF
few	TRBD2	TRBV12-3/TRBV12-4	TRBJ2-5	TGTGCCAGCAGTCCCTATACTAGCGCCGAGACCCAGTACTTC	CASSPYTSAETQYF
.	.	TRBV3-1	TRBJ1-1	TGTGCCAGCAGCCAATTCGCAGGGGACGGCACTGAAGCTTTCTTT	CASSQFAGDGTEAFF